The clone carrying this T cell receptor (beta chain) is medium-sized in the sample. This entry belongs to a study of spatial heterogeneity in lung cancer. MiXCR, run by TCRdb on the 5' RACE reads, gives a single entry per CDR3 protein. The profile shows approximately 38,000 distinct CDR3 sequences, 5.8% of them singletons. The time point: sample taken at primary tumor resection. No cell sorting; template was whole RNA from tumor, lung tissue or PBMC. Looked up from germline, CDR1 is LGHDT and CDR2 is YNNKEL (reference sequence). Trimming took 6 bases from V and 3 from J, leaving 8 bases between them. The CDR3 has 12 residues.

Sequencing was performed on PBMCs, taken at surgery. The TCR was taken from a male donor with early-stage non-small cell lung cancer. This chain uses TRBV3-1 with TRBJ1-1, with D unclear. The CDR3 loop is CASSWGDTEAFF. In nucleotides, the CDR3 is TGTGCCAGCAGTTGGGGAGACACTGAAGCTTTCTTT. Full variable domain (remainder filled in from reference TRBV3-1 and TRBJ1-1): DTAVSQTPKYLVTQMGNDKSIKCEQNLGHDTMYWYKQDSKKFLKIMFSYNNKELIINETVPNRFSPKSPDKAHLNLHINSLELGDSAVYFCASSWGDTEAFFGQGTRLTVV.